What follows is one TCR beta chain and its context. This entry comes from a study of blood T cell repertoires in COVID-19. From germline, CDR1 is KGHDR and CDR2 SFDVKD. Trimming took off 3 bases at V and 4 bases at J, with 6 bases between the two ends. The CDR3 is 13 residues long. As handled by the study authors: Using reference gene primer amplification, nucleated cell counts were estimated. Sequencing was performed with immunoSEQ multiplex PCR; in TCRdb, only in-frame clones are kept and a portion is missing. V, J and clone size are those of that table, while D and trimming were read from the DNA. The sample records about 310,000 clones, approximately 89% being singletons.

This clonotype was obtained from a woman aged 45-65 years who had recovered from COVID-19. Material for sequencing was peripheral blood. J is TRBJ2-1 and V is TRBV24-1; D remains unclear. The CDR3 region is CATSDHSYNEQFF. In DNA form, the CDR3 reads TGTGCCACCAGTGATCACAGTTACAATGAGCAGTTCTTC.